The 26 T cell receptor beta chains below were found in one sample sequenced in a study of cytomegalovirus exposure and HLA in healthy donors. Both 60 Vbeta primers and 13 Jbeta primers went into the PCR. TCRdb's table, derived via immunoSEQ multiplex PCR, lists solely in-frame clones and lacks some. The data show some 150,000 clones, 76% seen once. The source material was PBMCs. The receptors were gathered from a female donor in good health and CMV-seropositive.

This clone came up a few times. This chain joins TRBV7-9 and TRBJ1-2, with 10 bases that match TRBD1. Unmatched junction bases numbered 4, after V lost 5 bases and J lost 4 bases. The germline CDR1 and CDR2 sequences are SEHNR and FQNEAQ (reference sequence). This CDR3 has 14 amino acids. The CDR3 loop reads CASSTGQGIYGYTF. The CDR3 DNA reads as TGTGCCAGCAGCACGGGACAGGGGATCTATGGCTACACCTTC.

This clone has just one count. The chain combines TRBV27 with TRBJ1-5; D is possibly TRBD1 (6 bases). Looked up from germline, CDR1 is MNHEY and CDR2 is SMNVEV (reference sequence). Between the trimmed V and J ends, which lost 5 bases and 2 bases, there was a span of 13 bases. The CDR3 length is 15 residues. The DNA for the CDR3 is TGTGCCAGCAGTCCCCTAGGGGGGGGCAATCAGCCCCAGCATTTT. The encoded protein is CASSPLGGGNQPQHF.

This clone occurred a few times. This CDR3 is CAWDRQGSANTEAFF. CDR3 DNA sequence: TGTGCCTGGGACAGACAGGGCAGCGCGAACACTGAAGCTTTCTTT. The chain combines TRBV30 with TRBJ1-1; TRBD1 matches at 7 bases. This CDR3 has 15 amino acids. V shed 5 bases and J 1 base; nucleotides not matched to a gene: 10. From germline, CDR1 is GTSNPN and CDR2 SVGIG (reference sequence).

This chain links TRBV2 with TRBJ2-1, with a weak D call TRBD2 (6 bases). This CDR3 is 15 amino acids long. V lost 6 bases to trimming and J lost 2 bases, with 14 bases between them. Per germline, CDR1 SNHLY and CDR2 FYNNEI. The CDR3: CASRLRSSAYNEQFF. Here the CDR3 DNA reads TGTGCCAGCAGATTAAGGTCTAGCGCCTACAATGAGCAGTTCTTC.

The chain links TRBV2 to TRBJ2-1; the match to TRBD2 covers 12 bases. The CDR3 runs to 15 residues. V shed 7 bases and J 4 bases; nucleotides not matched to a gene: 5. Germline CDR1 reads SNHLY; CDR2 reads FYNNEI. CDR3 bases: TGTGCCAGCACCCGGACTAGCGGGGATTACAATGAGCAGTTCTTC. Amino acid sequence: CASTRTSGDYNEQFF.

This sequence joins TRBV30 and TRBJ1-1; TRBD1 matches 9 bases. Germline trimming cut 3 bases from V and 3 bases from J; bases unmatched to any gene: 8. Germline CDR1 and CDR2: GTSNPN and SVGIG (reference sequence). CDR3 length: 15 amino acids. CDR3 DNA sequence: TGTGCCTGGAGGTCCTTGGGACAGGGCGACACTGAAGCTTTCTTT. Its protein product is CAWRSLGQGDTEAFF. The variable domain in full, completed from reference TRBV30 and TRBJ1-1, reads SQTIHQWPATLVQPVGSPLSLECTVEGTSNPNLYWYRQAAGRGLQLLFYSVGIGQISSEVPQNLSASRPQDRQFILSSKKLLLSDSGFYLCAWRSLGQGDTEAFFGQGTRLTVV.

The chain recombines TRBV7-3 with TRBJ2-3; 7 bases are a match to TRBD2. The CDR3 totals 14 residues. Trimming at V came to 5 bases and at J to 6 bases, leaving 8 bases not matched to a gene. Germline-derived CDR1 and CDR2 are SGHTA and FQGTGA. The CDR3 sequence is CASSQGTNLDTQYF. The CDR3 DNA reads as TGTGCCAGCAGCCAAGGGACTAACCTGGATACGCAGTATTTT. The variable domain in full, completed from reference TRBV7-3 and TRBJ2-3, reads GAGVSQTPSNKVTEKGKYVELRCDPISGHTALYWYRQSLGQGPEFLIYFQGTGAADDSGLPNDRFFAVRPEGSVSTLKIQRTERGDSAVYLCASSQGTNLDTQYFGPGTRLTVL.

This chain uses TRBV19 with TRBJ1-1, with a possible D match to TRBD1 (6 bases). In germline, CDR1 is LNHDA, CDR2 SQIVND (reference sequence). With 4 bases removed from V and 2 bases from J, the gap between germline ends came to 11 bases. This CDR3 has 14 amino acids. CDR3 amino acids: CASSRTALNTEAFF. The CDR3 nucleotides are TGTGCCAGTAGTAGGACAGCCCTCAACACTGAAGCTTTCTTT.

This chain joins TRBV7-2 and TRBJ2-7, with 10 bases lining up with TRBD2. V shed 1 base, J shed 0 bases, and the junction held 0 bases outside the gene matches. CDR1 and CDR2 from the germline V gene are SGHTA and FQGNSA. This CDR3 comprises 15 residues. The CDR3 DNA sequence: TGTGCCAGCAGCTTAGTAGCGGGAGGCTCCTACGAGCAGTACTTC. It encodes CASSLVAGGSYEQYF.

The chain is built from TRBV18 and TRBJ2-3; D uncertain. Germline CDR1 is KGHSH and CDR2 is LQKENI. The CDR3 has 11 amino acids. Trimming took off 8 bases at V and 5 bases at J, with 8 bases between the two ends. CDR3 DNA: TGTGCCAGCCACTCCGGAGATACGCAGTATTTT. Translated: CASHSGDTQYF.

This chain connects TRBV7-9 to TRBJ1-1; 7 positions agree with TRBD1. CDR1 is SEHNR, CDR2 FQNEAQ, per germline (reference sequence). The CDR3 consists of 14 residues. V trimming: 0 bases; J trimming: 6 bases; junction bases outside the gene matches: 4. CDR3 protein: CASSLADRDPEAFF. The CDR3 bases are TGTGCCAGCAGCTTAGCCGACAGGGACCCTGAAGCTTTCTTT.

The rearrangement links TRBV7-6 to TRBJ2-7; D is ambiguous. Per germline, CDR1 SGHVS and CDR2 FNYEAQ. Trimming pared 3 bases from V and 0 bases from J, leaving 9 bases between. The CDR3 length is 14 residues. The CDR3 DNA is TGTGCCAGCAGCTTTTCCACACGCTCCTACGAGCAGTACTTC. This codes for CASSFSTRSYEQYF.

V is TRBV9 and J is TRBJ1-1; 10 nucleotides agree with TRBD1. Per germline, CDR1 SGDLS and CDR2 YYNGEE. CDR3 length: 16 amino acids. J gave up 6 bases and V 3 bases, and 11 bases lay outside the gene matches. The CDR3 DNA sequence: TGTGCCAGCAGCGGCGAAGGGACAGGGGAAGTTTCTGAAGCTTTCTTT. Translated: CASSGEGTGEVSEAFF.

The chain has TRBV5-1 and TRBJ2-3, with 10 bases fitting TRBD2. This CDR3 spans 15 amino acids. Per germline, CDR1 SGHRS and CDR2 YFSETQ. With V trimmed by 7 bases and J by 5 bases, 10 bases remained unmatched. CDR3 DNA: TGCGCCAGCGCCGTAGAGCGGGGGGGCCGAGATACGCAGTATTTT. Protein sequence: CASAVERGGRDTQYF.

This clone came up a few times. V gene TRBV6-1 combines with J gene TRBJ2-1; TRBD2 agrees at 7 bases. CDR3 size: 14 residues. J gave up 1 base and V 4 bases, and 1 base lay outside the gene matches. CDR1 and CDR2 from the germline V gene are MNHNS and SASEGT. The CDR3 loop is CASSGGGSYNEQFF. The CDR3, as DNA: TGTGCCAGCAGTGGGGGGGGGTCCTACAATGAGCAGTTCTTC.

The chain couples TRBV13 to TRBJ2-5; D may be TRBD1 (6 bases). Judging by the DNA end, TRBJ2-7 fits better; the J call may be wrong. Germline-derived CDR1 and CDR2 are PRHDT and FYEKMQ (reference sequence). This CDR3 comprises 14 residues. This CDR3 reads CASSLRDISYEQYF. DNA of the CDR3: TGTGCCAGCAGCCTTAGGGACATCTCCTACGAGCAGTACTTC.

The V call is TRBV5-1, the J call TRBJ2-2; 8 bases agree with TRBD2. The V gene end was trimmed by 5 bases and the J gene end by 2 bases; junction bases not matched to a gene: 8. This CDR3 contains 16 residues. Germline V CDR1 and CDR2: SGHRS, YFSETQ. The CDR3 DNA follows: TGCGCCAGCAGAGGTACGGCGGGGGGTAACACCGGGGAGCTGTTTTTT. The encoded protein is CASRGTAGGNTGELFF.

This chain joins TRBV28 and TRBJ1-2, with TRBD1 matching over 8 bases. Germline CDR1 MDHEN, CDR2 SYDVKM. The CDR3 is 13 amino acids. Trimming removed 7 bases from V and 10 bases from J; junction bases left unmatched: 11. CDR3 residues: CASKRQGKNAYTF. As DNA, the CDR3 is TGTGCCAGCAAGCGACAGGGGAAGAATGCCTACACCTTC.

On this clone: Compared with germline, one end of the junction differs, possibly owing to a read error. This chain joins TRBV10-3 and TRBJ2-7, with D perhaps TRBD1 (6 bases). CDR1 is ENHRY and CDR2 is SYGVKD in the germline V gene. The CDR3 has 12 amino acids. Here the CDR3 DNA reads TGTGCCGTCAGTTACAGGGAGTTAGAGCAGTACTTC. This codes for CAVSYRELEQYF.

The chain links TRBV2 to TRBJ1-1, with D tentatively TRBD1 (6 bases). The CDR3 spans 15 residues. The V and J ends lost 7 bases and 5 bases respectively, with 20 bases between them. Germline CDR1 is SNHLY and CDR2 is FYNNEI. The CDR3 nucleotides are TGTGCCAGCAACGCCAACGGACAGAGAGGTACTGAAGCTTTCTTT. It yields the protein CASNANGQRGTEAFF.

Only one count was recorded for this clone. The genes are TRBV5-4 and TRBJ2-3, with 9 bases matching TRBD1. Germline CDR1 and CDR2: SGHNT and YYREEE (reference sequence). There are 14 residues in the CDR3. V was pared by 6 bases and J by 4 bases, with 6 bases of the junction left unmatched. The CDR3 sequence: CASTTGGGADTQYF. CDR3 DNA: TGTGCCAGCACCACAGGGGGCGGGGCAGATACGCAGTATTTT.

V and J are TRBV5-6 and TRBJ2-1, with 8 bases matching TRBD2. The CDR3 totals 16 residues. The germline CDR1 and CDR2 sequences are SGHDT and YYEEEE. Trimming took 4 bases from V and 1 from J; bases not matched to a gene: 7. The CDR3 DNA is TGTGCCAGCAGCCCGTTGGTAGCGGGATCCTACAATGAGCAGTTCTTC. Translated, it gives CASSPLVAGSYNEQFF.

This clone has a handful of counts. The chain carries TRBV30 and TRBJ2-4, with TRBD2 identical over 7 bases. V lost 3 bases to trimming and J lost 7 bases; unmatched junction nucleotides: 15. Germline V gene data show CDR1 as GTSNPN and CDR2 as SVGIG (reference sequence). There are 16 residues in the CDR3. Here the CDR3 reads CAWRPSFSGTRNIQYF. In nucleotides, the CDR3 is TGTGCCTGGAGGCCCAGTTTCAGCGGGACCCGGAACATTCAGTACTTC. Looking up the rest from reference TRBV30 and TRBJ2-4 gives the full variable domain: SQTIHQWPATLVQPVGSPLSLECTVEGTSNPNLYWYRQAAGRGLQLLFYSVGIGQISSEVPQNLSASRPQDRQFILSSKKLLLSDSGFYLCAWRPSFSGTRNIQYFGAGTRLSVL.

The chain uses TRBV5-1 and TRBJ2-2; 7 bases agree with TRBD1. CDR1 SGHRS and CDR2 YFSETQ come from the germline V gene. Trimming removed 3 bases from V and 2 bases from J; junction bases left unmatched: 10. There are 17 residues in the CDR3. In nucleotides, the CDR3 is TGCGCCAGCAGCTCTAGAACCGGGACAGTTAACACCGGGGAGCTGTTTTTT. Translation gives CASSSRTGTVNTGELFF. The full variable domain, rest sourced from reference TRBV5-1 and TRBJ2-2, is KAGVTQTPRYLIKTRGQQVTLSCSPISGHRSVSWYQQTPGQGLQFLFEYFSETQRNKGNFPGRFSGRQFSNSRSEMNVSTLELGDSALYLCASSSRTGTVNTGELFFGEGSRLTVL.

The J gene is TRBJ2-5, the V gene TRBV15, with 15 bases matching TRBD2. After removal of 1 base from V and 4 bases from J, the junction contained 7 bases not matched to a gene. CDR3 length: 18 residues. The V gene's germline CDR1 is LNHNV and CDR2 YYDKDF (reference sequence). CDR3 in DNA: TGTGCCACCAGCAGAGGGACTAGCGGGAGGGCATGGGGAGAGACCCAGTACTTC. Translated, it gives CATSRGTSGRAWGETQYF.

The chain carries TRBV5-6 and TRBJ1-2; D remains unclear. Between the trimmed V and J ends, which lost 4 bases and 8 bases, there was a span of 21 bases. CDR1 SGHDT and CDR2 YYEEEE come from the germline V gene. This CDR3 has 15 amino acids. CDR3 residues: CASSLYTTRSDGYTF. Here the CDR3 DNA reads TGTGCCAGCAGCCTCTACACTACTAGGTCGGACGGCTACACCTTC. The full variable domain, rest sourced from reference TRBV5-6 and TRBJ1-2, is DAGVTQSPTHLIKTRGQQVTLRCSPKSGHDTVSWYQQALGQGPQFIFQYYEEEERQRGNFPDRFSGHQFPNYSSELNVNALLLGDSALYLCASSLYTTRSDGYTFGSGTRLTVV.